This T cell receptor (beta chain) derives from a study of beta chain features in type 1 diabetes. The study, taken as a whole, reports: Type 1 diabetes patients showed a moderate but significant shortening of TCRB CDR3s in all four CD4+ subsets.

This clone has only a few counts. What it binds is not known. Expressed TCRB transcripts were sequenced because the entire RNA isolate underwent reverse transcription. Measured with immunoSEQ multiplex PCR; TCRdb has only the in-frame clones, and not every one. Here the sample spans roughly 180,000 clones, about 7.8% being singletons. V dropped 0 bases and J dropped 1 base, with 10 bases sitting between them. This CDR3 is 15 amino acids long. The germline V gene encodes CDR1 SGHTA and CDR2 FQGNSA. The TCR was taken from a woman aged 40 to 55 with type 1 diabetes. Material: central memory CD4+ T cells from blood. The chain recombines TRBV7-2 with TRBJ2-7; the D gene is possibly TRBD2 (7 bases). The CDR3 DNA sequence: TGTGCCAGCAGCTTAGCTGCGGGGGCATCCTACGAGCAGTACTTC. Protein product: CASSLAAGASYEQYF.